This T cell receptor (beta chain) came from a study of blood T cell repertoires in COVID-19. Only a few counts were recorded for this clone. The CDR3 has 14 amino acids. The V gene's germline CDR1 is SQVTM and CDR2 ANQGSEA. V lost 6 bases to trimming and J lost 6 bases; unmatched junction nucleotides: 5. Clones were read by immunoSEQ multiplex PCR, and TCRdb kept only the in-frame ones, dropping some. The sample gives about 140,000 clones, roughly 84% of which show up once; about 5.5% is in the top ten. The genes are TRBV29-1 and TRBJ2-5; 15 positions agree with TRBD2. Sequencing was carried out using PBMCs or T cells enriched from blood (not recorded which). The origin of this receptor is a man between 35 and 55 years old with acute COVID-19. The CDR3 loop reads CSVGLAGGGKTQYF. The CDR3 DNA reads TGCAGCGTGGGACTAGCGGGAGGCGGGAAGACCCAGTACTTC.